The clone carrying this T cell receptor (beta chain) was counted many times. No antigen is known for it. The data stem from a study of T cell repertoires in cytomegalovirus infection. About the research overall: CMV infection together with matching HLA type was indicated by public TCR beta signatures. Study-level points and caveats: Summed frequency of shared TCR beta families picked out CMV carriers who also had the relevant HLA. Across the ex vivo response, the dominant clonotypes were HLA-C-restricted CMV-specific TCR beta clonotypes.

TCRdb recomputed calls from the reads with MiXCR, one row per CDR3 protein. The data hold roughly 630,000 distinct CDR3 sequences, with roughly 24% observed a single time. The V and J ends lost 1 base and 4 bases respectively, with 16 bases between them. There are 17 residues in the CDR3. Germline V gene sequence: CDR1 SGHVS, CDR2 FNYEAQ. Sequencing used CD8+ T cells from PBMCs. The chain couples TRBV7-6 to TRBJ2-2; no firm D call. The TCR originated in a human donor in good health (CMV status not recorded). Some clones in this sample may be carry-over from other donors' samples. The CDR3 DNA reads as TGTGCCAGCAGCTTAGACCCCCGAAGAGGAAGCACCGGGGAGCTGTTTTTT. This codes for CASSLDPRRGSTGELFF.